This is a list of T cell receptor beta chains from one sample in a study of identifying expanded T cells in peripheral blood. This table comes from immunoSEQ multiplex PCR, and its TCRdb copy is limited to in-frame clones, with some not included. The data hold more than 75,000 clones, with approximately 83% observed a single time. Sample: blood. These receptors were obtained from a person between 18 and 75 years old in good health. Both conserved end residues are part of each CDR3. The D gene is left open where the match is weak. Clone size appears in some rows only: once, few, many, or a class for an expanded clone.

CDR3 DNA,CDR3 protein,J gene,clone size,V gene,CDR3 length,D gene
TGTGCCAGCAGCTTAGGGACAGACGGAGAGACCCAGTACTTC,CASSLGTDGETQYF,TRBJ2-5,NA,TRBV7-2,14,NA
TGTGCCAGCAGCCCTAGACACGGGAATGAAAAACTGTTTTTT,CASSPRHGNEKLFF,TRBJ1-4,few,TRBV14,14,NA
TGTGCCAGCAGCTCTACAGGGAAGGGGAATGGCTACACCTTC,CASSSTGKGNGYTF,TRBJ1-2,NA,TRBV7-9,14,NA
TGTGCCAGTAGTATTTCGGGACTAGGGCCGGATACGCAGTATTTT,CASSISGLGPDTQYF,TRBJ2-3,NA,TRBV19,15,TRBD2
TGCGCCAGCAGCTCCCTCCAGGCGGCAGTGGGTCCCTTTAACAATGAGCAGTTCTTC,CASSSLQAAVGPFNNEQFF,TRBJ2-1,once,TRBV5-1,19,NA
TGTGCCAGCAGCCGGGGCGGGACCGGGAATGAAAAACTGTTTTTT,CASSRGGTGNEKLFF,TRBJ1-4,NA,TRBV5-4,15,NA
TGTGCCAGCAGTTCCCGGGTTACCCTCTACGAGCAGTACTTC,CASSSRVTLYEQYF,TRBJ2-7,NA,TRBV28,14,NA
TGTGCCAGTAGCTCCTATACCGGGACGGCAAATTCACCCCTCCACTTT,CASSSYTGTANSPLHF,TRBJ1-6,NA,TRBV19,16,NA
TGTGCCAGCAGCTCCTCCCCGCAGCCAATTGAAGCTTTCTTT,CASSSSPQPIEAFF,TRBJ1-1,NA,TRBV7-2,14,NA
TGTGCCAGCAGTCTAATTTCGGGGTCACCCCTCCACTTT,CASSLISGSPLHF,TRBJ1-6,NA,TRBV19,13,NA
TGTGCCTGGAATGTTGGGCGGGGAGCCAAAAACATTCAGTACTTC,CAWNVGRGAKNIQYF,TRBJ2-4,NA,TRBV30,15,NA
TGTGCCAGCTTCGGACAGGGGAGGGAGGCTTTCTTT,CASFGQGREAFF,TRBJ1-1,NA,TRBV7-2,12,TRBD1
TGTGCCAGTAGTTCTACCTCAGGGTTGGGCACTGAAGCTTTCTTT,CASSSTSGLGTEAFF,TRBJ1-1,NA,TRBV19,15,NA
TGTGCCACCAGCAGAGATGGGACGGGTGTTTTGGACGATGAGCAGTTCTTC,CATSRDGTGVLDDEQFF,TRBJ2-1,NA,TRBV15,17,NA
TGCGCCAGCAGCCTCGACCTGAGCTCCTACAATGAGCAGTTCTTC,CASSLDLSSYNEQFF,TRBJ2-1,once,TRBV4-3,15,NA
TGTGCCAGCAGCTTGCGACAGGTATACAATGAGCAGTTCTTC,CASSLRQVYNEQFF,TRBJ2-1,NA,TRBV11-2,14,NA
TGTGCCAGCAGGGAGGAAGGATCCTCTACGCAGTATTTT,CASREEGSSTQYF,TRBJ2-3,once,TRBV11-3,13,NA
TGCGCCAGCAGCCCATGGACGTCAGATACGCAGTATTTT,CASSPWTSDTQYF,TRBJ2-3,NA,TRBV5-1,13,NA
TGTGCCAGCAGTCAAAGACAGACAGATAATTCACCCCTCCACTTT,CASSQRQTDNSPLHF,TRBJ1-6,NA,TRBV27,15,NA
TGTGCCAGCAGTGAAAGAGGGACTAGTGTACAGACCCAGTACTTC,CASSERGTSVQTQYF,TRBJ2-5,NA,TRBV2,15,TRBD2
TGTGCCAGCACCCCCCGCCCGCTAGGCACAGATACGCAGTATTTT,CASTPRPLGTDTQYF,TRBJ2-3,NA,TRBV2,15,NA
TGTGCCAGCAGCCCCGACAGGAACAATGAGCAGTTCTTC,CASSPDRNNEQFF,TRBJ2-1,few,TRBV7-2,13,NA
TGTGCCAGCTCACCAACAGGCTCGGGAAAGATCGAGCAGTACTTC,CASSPTGSGKIEQYF,TRBJ2-7,NA,TRBV18,15,NA
TGTGCCAGCAGTTACTCCCGGGACAGCCTTGGGAAACTGTTTTTT,CASSYSRDSLGKLFF,TRBJ1-4,NA,TRBV6-6,15,TRBD1
TGTGCCAGCAGCCCATGGGGTGGTGGAAACACCGGGGAGCTGTTTTTT,CASSPWGGGNTGELFF,TRBJ2-2,NA,TRBV27,16,NA